This entry describes one T cell receptor beta chain. Methods used by the authors: Amplifying reference gene primers gave estimates of nucleated cell counts. Method: immunoSEQ multiplex PCR; TCRdb's copy keeps in-frame clones and lacks some. V, J and clone size are taken as reported in that table, and D and trimming were inferred from the DNA itself. Seen here are a few hundred thousand clones, roughly 90% observed once, and the top ten hold roughly 1.2%. This record belongs to a study of blood T cell repertoires in COVID-19. About the study: Samples of COVID-19 (acute and convalescent) were obtained from the United States, Italy and Spain. T cells, B-cell-depleted T cells, or PBMCs supplied cDNA or gDNA.

Germline V gives CDR1 MNHEY, CDR2 SMNVEV (reference sequence). The CDR3 spans 16 residues. The germline V and J ends were trimmed by 3 bases and 1 base, with 14 bases remaining between them. The chain has TRBV27 and TRBJ2-3; weak D call: TRBD2 (5 bases). What was sequenced was peripheral blood. This TCR was sampled from a man in his forties or fifties with acute or convalescent COVID-19. CDR3 nucleotide sequence: TGTGCCAGCAGTTTGGTAGCTAGCCTGGGCACAGATACGCAGTATTTT. Its translation: CASSLVASLGTDTQYF.